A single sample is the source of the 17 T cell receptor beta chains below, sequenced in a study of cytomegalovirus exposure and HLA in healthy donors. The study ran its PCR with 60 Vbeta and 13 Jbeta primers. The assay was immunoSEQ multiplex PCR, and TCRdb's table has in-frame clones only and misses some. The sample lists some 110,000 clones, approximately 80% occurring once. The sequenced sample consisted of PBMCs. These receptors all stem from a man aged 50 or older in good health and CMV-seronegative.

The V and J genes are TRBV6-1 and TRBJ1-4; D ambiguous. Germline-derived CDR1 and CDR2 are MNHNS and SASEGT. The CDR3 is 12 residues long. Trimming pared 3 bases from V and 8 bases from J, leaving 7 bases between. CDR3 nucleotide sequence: TGTGCCAGCAGTGAGAGGTGGGAAAAACTGTTTTTT. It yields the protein CASSERWEKLFF.

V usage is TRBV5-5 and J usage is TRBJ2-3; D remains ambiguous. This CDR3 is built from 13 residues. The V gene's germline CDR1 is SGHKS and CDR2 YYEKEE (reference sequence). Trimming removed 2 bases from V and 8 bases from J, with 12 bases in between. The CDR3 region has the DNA TGTGCCAGCAGCTTTGGAGCCCTAGGTACGCAGTATTTT. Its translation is CASSFGALGTQYF.

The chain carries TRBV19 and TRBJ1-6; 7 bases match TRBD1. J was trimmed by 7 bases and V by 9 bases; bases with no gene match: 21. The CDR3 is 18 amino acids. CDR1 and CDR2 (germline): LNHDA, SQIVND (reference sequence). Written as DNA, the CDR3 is TGTGCCAGCGCGATGGACAGGACAACAACGGTAGGGAATTCACCCCTCCACTTT. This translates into CASAMDRTTTVGNSPLHF.

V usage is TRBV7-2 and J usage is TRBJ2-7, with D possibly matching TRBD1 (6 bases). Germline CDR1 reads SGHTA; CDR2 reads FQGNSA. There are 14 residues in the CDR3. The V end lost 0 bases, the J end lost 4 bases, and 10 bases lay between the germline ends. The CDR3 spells CASSLAGGGYEQYF. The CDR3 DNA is TGTGCCAGCAGCTTAGCTGGGGGCGGATACGAGCAGTACTTC. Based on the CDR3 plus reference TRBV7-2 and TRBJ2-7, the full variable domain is GAGVSQSPSNKVTEKGKDVELRCDPISGHTALYWYRQSLGQGLEFLIYFQGNSAPDKSGLPSDRFSAERTGGSVSTLTIQRTQQEDSAVYLCASSLAGGGYEQYFGPGTRLTVT.

CDR3 DNA sequence: TGTGCCAAGGAAGGGGACAGGACAAAACCCTCCTACGAGCAGTACTTC. It translates to CAKEGDRTKPSYEQYF. V usage is TRBV13 and J usage is TRBJ2-7; 8 bases align to TRBD1. Trimming at V came to 10 bases and at J to 0 bases, leaving 14 bases not matched to a gene. The CDR3 is 16 amino acids. In germline, CDR1 is PRHDT, CDR2 FYEKMQ (reference sequence).

The CDR3 sequence: CSVEGGGHSKNYGYTF. DNA of the CDR3: TGCAGCGTTGAGGGGGGTGGACACAGCAAAAACTATGGCTACACCTTC. The rearrangement uses TRBV29-1 and TRBJ1-2, with D possibly matching TRBD1 (5 bases). This CDR3 contains 16 residues. The V gene's germline CDR1 is SQVTM and CDR2 ANQGSEA. V was shortened by 3 bases and J by 2 bases, with 19 bases between the two germline ends. Filled out from reference TRBV29-1 and TRBJ1-2, the complete variable domain reads SAVISQKPSRDICQRGTSLTIQCQVDSQVTMMFWYRQQPGQSLTLIATANQGSEATYESGFVIDKFPISRPNLTFSTLTVSNMSPEDSSIYLCSVEGGGHSKNYGYTFGSGTRLTVV.

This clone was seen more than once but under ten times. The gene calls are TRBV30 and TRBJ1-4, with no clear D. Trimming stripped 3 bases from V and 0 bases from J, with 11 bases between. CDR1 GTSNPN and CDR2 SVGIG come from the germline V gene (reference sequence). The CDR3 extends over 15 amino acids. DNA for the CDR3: TGTGCCTGGAGGCCCCTGCGCTCAACTAATGAAAAACTGTTTTTT. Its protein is CAWRPLRSTNEKLFF.

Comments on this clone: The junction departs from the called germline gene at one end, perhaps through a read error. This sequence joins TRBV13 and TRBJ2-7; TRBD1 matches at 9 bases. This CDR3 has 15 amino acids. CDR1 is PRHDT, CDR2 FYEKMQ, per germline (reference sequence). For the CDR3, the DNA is TGTGCCAGCAGCCTAGGGGGACAGGGAAAGTACGAGCAGTACTTC. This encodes CASSLGGQGKYEQYF.

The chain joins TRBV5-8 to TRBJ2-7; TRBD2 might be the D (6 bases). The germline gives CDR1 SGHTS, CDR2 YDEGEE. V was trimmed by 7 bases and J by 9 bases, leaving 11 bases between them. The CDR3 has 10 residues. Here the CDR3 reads CASPRGRQYF. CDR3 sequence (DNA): TGTGCCAGCCCCCGGGGGAGGCAGTACTTC.

CDR3 sequence: CASSPDTGMNTEAFF. In nucleotides, the CDR3 is TGCGCCAGCAGCCCGGACACAGGGATGAACACTGAAGCTTTCTTT. The J gene is TRBJ1-1, the V gene TRBV5-1; D might be TRBD1 (6 bases). The CDR3 loop spans 15 amino acids. The V end lost 4 bases, the J end lost 0 bases, and 13 bases lay between the germline ends. In germline, CDR1 is SGHRS, CDR2 YFSETQ.

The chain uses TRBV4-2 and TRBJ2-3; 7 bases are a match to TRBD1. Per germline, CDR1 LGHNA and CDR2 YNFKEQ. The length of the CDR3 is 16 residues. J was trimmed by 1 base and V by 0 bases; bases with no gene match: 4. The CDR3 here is CASSQERDRGTDTQYF. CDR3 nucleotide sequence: TGTGCCAGCAGCCAAGAGCGTGACAGGGGCACAGATACGCAGTATTTT.

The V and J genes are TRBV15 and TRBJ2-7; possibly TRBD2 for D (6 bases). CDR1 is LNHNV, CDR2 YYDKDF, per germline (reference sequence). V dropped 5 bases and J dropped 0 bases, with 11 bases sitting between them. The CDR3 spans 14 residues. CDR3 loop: CATSLGGSSYEQYV. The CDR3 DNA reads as TGTGCCACCAGCCTGGGAGGTAGCTCCTACGAGCAGTACGTC.

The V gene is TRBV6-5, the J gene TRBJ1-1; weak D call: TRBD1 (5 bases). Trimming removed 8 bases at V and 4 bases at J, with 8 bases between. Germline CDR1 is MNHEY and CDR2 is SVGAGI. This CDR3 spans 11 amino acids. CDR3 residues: CASRRATEAFF. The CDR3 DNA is TGTGCCAGCCGCAGGGCCACTGAAGCTTTCTTT.

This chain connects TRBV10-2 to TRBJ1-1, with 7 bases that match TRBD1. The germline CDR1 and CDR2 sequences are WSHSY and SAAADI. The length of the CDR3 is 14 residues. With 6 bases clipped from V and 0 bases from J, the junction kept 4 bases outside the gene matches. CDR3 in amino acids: CASSRDSMNTEAFF. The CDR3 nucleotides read TGCGCCAGCAGCAGGGACAGCATGAACACTGAAGCTTTCTTT.

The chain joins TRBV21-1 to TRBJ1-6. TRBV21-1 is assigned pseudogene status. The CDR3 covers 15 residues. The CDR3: CASSRGVVSNSPLHF. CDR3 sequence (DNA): TGTGCCAGCAGCAGAGGCGTGGTGTCTAATTCACCCCTCCACTTT.

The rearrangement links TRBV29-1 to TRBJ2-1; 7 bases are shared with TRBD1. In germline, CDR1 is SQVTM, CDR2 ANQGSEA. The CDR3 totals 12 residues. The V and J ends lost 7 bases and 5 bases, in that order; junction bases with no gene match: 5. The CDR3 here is CSAWDSDNEQFF. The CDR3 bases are TGCAGCGCTTGGGACAGTGACAATGAGCAGTTCTTC.

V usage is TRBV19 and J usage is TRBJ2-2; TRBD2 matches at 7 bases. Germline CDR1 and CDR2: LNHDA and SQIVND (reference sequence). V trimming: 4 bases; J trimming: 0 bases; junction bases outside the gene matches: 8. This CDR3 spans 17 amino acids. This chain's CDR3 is CASSTYEAGTNTGELFF. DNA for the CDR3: TGTGCCAGTAGTACCTACGAAGCGGGGACGAACACCGGGGAGCTGTTTTTT.